This section outlines one T cell receptor (beta chain) sequence together with its context. Time point noted: newly diagnosed GD, antithyroid drugs for less than 3 months. With RNA extracted from PBMCs as input, the TCR library was made. The CDR3 is 15 amino acids. The V and J ends lost 5 bases and 4 bases respectively, with 12 bases between them. Germline V gene sequence: CDR1 SEHNR, CDR2 FQNEAQ (reference sequence). The data belong to a study of regulatory T cells in long-lasting Graves disease. The authors built TCR beta libraries using iRepertoire HTBI primers and Arm-PCR of CDR3 regions. Each CDR3 protein gets one entry after TCRdb re-called the multiplex PCR reads with MiXCR. The sample has hundreds of thousands of distinct CDR3 sequences; about 15% are singletons. This same sample was also part of a study on T cells in Graves' hyperthyroidism and ophthalmopathy.

The sequences come from peripheral blood mononuclear cells (PBMCs), collected at new diagnosis, from a patient treated with antithyroid drugs. The receptor's source is a woman aged 35-60 years with Graves disease. The rearrangement joins TRBV7-9 to TRBJ2-6, with D uncertain. The CDR3 bases are TGTGCCAGCAGCCCAAGGGTGATAGGGGCCAACGTCCTGACTTTC. The encoded protein is CASSPRVIGANVLTF.